These T cell receptor beta chains were read from a single sample in a study of OX40 agonist ivuxolimab in advanced cancers. Using immunoSEQ multiplex PCR, the repertoire was profiled, and TCRdb retains in-frame clones only, with some absent. Of approximately 60,000 clones in the sample, 83% were seen once. The sample here was CD4+ or CD8+ T cells sorted from blood, taken in a trial of the OX40 agonist ivuxolimab. These receptors were obtained from an adult with an advanced solid tumor such as melanoma, head and neck, liver or kidney cancer. Both conserved end residues are part of each CDR3. The D gene is left open where the match is weak. Clone size appears in some rows only: once, few, many, or a class for an expanded clone.

>TRBJ1-4|.|TRBV5-5|.
CASSSDPVREKLFF
TGTGCCAGCAGCTCCGATCCCGTCCGGGAAAAACTGTTTTTT
>TRBJ2-2|few|TRBV7-3|.
CASSGTGEGTGELFF
TGTGCCAGCAGCGGTACAGGGGAGGGCACCGGGGAGCTGTTTTTT
>TRBJ2-1|.|TRBV4-1|TRBD2
CASSHWASGRTNNEQFF
TGCGCCAGCAGCCATTGGGCTAGCGGGAGGACTAACAATGAGCAGTTCTTC
>TRBJ1-2|.|TRBV6-1|.
CASSWGDGYGYTF
TGTGCCAGCAGTTGGGGAGACGGCTATGGCTACACCTTC
>TRBJ2-7|.|TRBV5-6|.
CASSLAGVSEQYF
TGTGCCAGCAGCTTGGCCGGGGTGTCCGAGCAGTACTTC
>TRBJ2-3|few|TRBV5-4|TRBD2
CASSSGTSGVTTDTQYF
TGTGCCAGCAGCTCGGGGACTAGCGGGGTCACCACAGATACGCAGTATTTT
>TRBJ2-1|.|TRBV18|TRBD2
CASSRAGGNNEQFF
TGTGCCAGCTCACGGGCCGGGGGGAACAATGAGCAGTTCTTC
>TRBJ2-3|.|TRBV27|.
CASSLDRTDTQYF
TGTGCCAGCAGTTTGGACCGGACAGATACGCAGTATTTT
>TRBJ1-5|once|TRBV28|.
CASSWGGLGNQPQHF
TGTGCCAGCAGTTGGGGGGGTTTGGGCAATCAGCCCCAGCATTTT
>TRBJ2-1|once|TRBV11-2|.
CASSLSGNEQFF
TGTGCCAGCAGCCTTAGCGGCAATGAGCAGTTCTTC
>TRBJ1-2|.|TRBV29-1|.
CSATGPSYGYTF
TGCAGCGCCACAGGGCCCAGCTATGGCTACACCTTC
>TRBJ1-6|.|TRBV7-9|.
CASSLVQNSPLHF
TGTGCCAGCAGCTTAGTTCAGAATTCACCCCTCCACTTT
>TRBJ2-1|.|TRBV19|TRBD2
CASSISRGRTSRYNEQFF
TGTGCCAGTAGTATAAGTAGGGGGAGGACTAGCAGATACAATGAGCAGTTCTTC
>TRBJ2-4|.|TRBV11-2|.
CASSSDLGGGAKNIQYF
TGTGCCAGCAGCTCCGACCTCGGAGGGGGGGCCAAAAACATTCAGTACTTC
>TRBJ1-6|.|TRBV30|.
CAWSERIDSPLHF
TGTGCCTGGAGTGAGCGAATTGATTCACCCCTCCACTTT
>TRBJ2-3|once|TRBV29-1|TRBD1
CSAEGQGKDTQYF
TGCAGCGCCGAAGGACAGGGCAAAGATACGCAGTATTTT
>TRBJ2-5|.|TRBV25-1|TRBD1
CASSDRLQGGTQYF
TGTGCCAGCAGTGACAGACTACAGGGGGGGACCCAGTACTTC
>TRBJ2-7|.|TRBV2|.
CASKPPLVLFGQYF
TGTGCCAGCAAGCCGCCCCTAGTCTTGTTCGGGCAGTACTTC
>TRBJ2-1|.|TRBV9|TRBD2
CASSILAASYNEQFF
TGTGCCAGCAGCATACTAGCGGCCTCCTACAATGAGCAGTTCTTC
>TRBJ1-1|.|TRBV2|TRBD1
CASRRQGLTEAFF
TGTGCCAGCAGGCGACAGGGCTTGACTGAAGCTTTCTTT
>TRBJ2-5|.|TRBV19|.
CASSPGVLQETQYF
TGTGCCAGTAGCCCGGGAGTGTTGCAAGAGACCCAGTACTTC
>TRBJ1-6|.|TRBV6-1|.
CASSVGDNSPLHF
TGTGCCAGCAGTGTGGGGGACAATTCACCCCTCCACTTT
>TRBJ2-1|.|TRBV5-1|TRBD1
CASSPQPGTGRNEQFF
TGCGCCAGCAGCCCCCAACCCGGGACAGGGAGGAATGAGCAGTTCTTC
>TRBJ2-1|once|TRBV11-3|TRBD1
CASSLGTGSPTQQFF
TGTGCCAGCAGCTTAGGGACAGGGAGTCCTACCCAGCAGTTCTTC
>TRBJ2-4|.|TRBV13|.
CASSLLPRENIQYF
TGTGCCAGCAGCCTCCTCCCCAGAGAAAACATTCAGTACTTC
>TRBJ2-6|.|TRBV6-5|.
CASSGQFSGANVLTF
TGTGCCAGCAGTGGACAGTTCTCTGGGGCCAACGTCCTGACTTTC
>TRBJ2-7|few|TRBV7-3|.
CASSLGPSSYEQYF
TGTGCCAGCAGCTTAGGCCCAAGCTCCTACGAGCAGTACTTC